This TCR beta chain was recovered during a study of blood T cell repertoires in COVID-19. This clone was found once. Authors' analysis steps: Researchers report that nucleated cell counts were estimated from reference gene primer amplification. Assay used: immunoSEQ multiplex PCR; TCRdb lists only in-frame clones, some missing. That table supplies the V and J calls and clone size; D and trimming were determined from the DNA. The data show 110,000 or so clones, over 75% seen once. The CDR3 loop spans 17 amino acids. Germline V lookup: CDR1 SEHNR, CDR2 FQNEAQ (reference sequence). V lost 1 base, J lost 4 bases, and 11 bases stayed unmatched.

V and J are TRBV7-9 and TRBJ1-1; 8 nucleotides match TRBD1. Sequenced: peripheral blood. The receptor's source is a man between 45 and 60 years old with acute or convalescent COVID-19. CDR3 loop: CASSLDGPGGLSTEAFF. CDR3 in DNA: TGTGCCAGCAGCTTAGATGGGCCAGGGGGCCTTAGCACTGAAGCTTTCTTT. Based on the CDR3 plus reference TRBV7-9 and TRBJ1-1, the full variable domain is DTGVSQNPRHKITKRGQNVTFRCDPISEHNRLYWYRQTLGQGPEFLTYFQNEAQLEKSRLLSDRFSAERPKGSFSTLEIQRTEQGDSAMYLCASSLDGPGGLSTEAFFGQGTRLTVV.